This TCR beta chain was observed in a study of cytomegalovirus exposure and HLA in healthy donors. Study-wide points: Overall, approximately 150 TCR beta chains were annotated as cytomegalovirus-associated.

The protocol was immunoSEQ multiplex PCR, while the TCRdb copy is restricted to in-frame clones and leaves out a portion. The sample holds some 180,000 clones, roughly nine tenths seen once. The donors belonged to the roughly 120-subject validation cohort, separate from the roughly 600-subject first cohort. Comment on this clone: What it binds is not known.

V was clipped by 3 bases and J by 6 bases; unmatched bases: 6. The CDR3 sequence is 14 residues long. Germline CDR1 SGHNT, CDR2 YYREEE (reference sequence). Sequencing input: PBMCs. The chain has TRBV5-4 and TRBJ2-4; 7 nucleotides agree with TRBD2. The sequence came from a man under 40 in good health and CMV-seropositive. The CDR3 nucleotides read TGTGCCAGCAGCTCTTCTGCGGGAGCAAACATTCAGTACTTC. As protein: CASSSSAGANIQYF. Combining the CDR3 with reference TRBV5-4 and TRBJ2-4 gives the whole variable domain ETGVTQSPTHLIKTRGQQVTLRCSSQSGHNTVSWYQQALGQGPQFIFQYYREEENGRGNFPPRFSGLQFPNYSSELNVNALELDDSALYLCASSSSAGANIQYFGAGTRLSVL.